The 8 T cell receptor beta chains listed next were all sequenced from one sample in a study of beta chain features in type 1 diabetes. The isolated RNA, all of it, was reverse transcribed, so expressed TCRB transcripts were what got sequenced. The table came from immunoSEQ multiplex PCR; TCRdb's copy has only in-frame clones and leaves some out. This table holds hundreds of thousands of clones, about 16% found once. Material for sequencing was naive CD4+ T cells from blood. Source of these receptors: a man aged 18 to 29 in good health.

This clone was seen a few times. This sequence joins TRBV10-3 and TRBJ1-1, with TRBD1 identical over 9 bases. V shed 6 bases and J 2 bases; nucleotides not matched to a gene: 4. CDR1 is ENHRY and CDR2 is SYGVKD in the germline V gene. This CDR3 is built from 14 residues. The CDR3 nucleotides read TGTGCCATCAGGGAACAGGGGGCTAACACTGAAGCTTTCTTT. Its protein is CAIREQGANTEAFF.

This chain uses TRBV28 with TRBJ1-4; a weak D match, TRBD1 (6 bases). Trimming removed 8 bases from V and 3 bases from J, with 16 bases in between. Germline lookup yields CDR1 MDHEN and CDR2 SYDVKM. This CDR3 has 15 residues. The CDR3 spells CASGGGARANEKLFF. The CDR3 bases are TGTGCCAGCGGTGGGGGGGCGCGTGCTAATGAAAAACTGTTTTTT.

Concerning this clone itself: Other DNA sequences within the sample encode an identical CDR3. J is TRBJ2-7 and V is TRBV9, with 8 bases aligning to TRBD1. The junction had 3 bases not matched to a gene; V was cut back by 2 bases and J by 2 bases. CDR1 and CDR2 from the germline V gene are SGDLS and YYNGEE. The CDR3 loop spans 14 amino acids. Written as DNA, the CDR3 is TGTGCCAGCAGCGTGGGGACAGGAGCCTACGAGCAGTACTTC. As protein: CASSVGTGAYEQYF.

This clone was seen only a few times. The sample contains more than one DNA sequence encoding this CDR3. The chain couples TRBV4-3 to TRBJ2-4, with D maybe TRBD2 (6 bases). Germline CDR1 reads LGHNA; CDR2 reads YSLEER. The CDR3 totals 13 residues. Trimming removed 0 bases from V and 6 bases from J, with 6 bases in between. As DNA, the CDR3 is TGCGCCAGCAGCCAAGAGGGGGGAAACATTCAGTACTTC. It translates to CASSQEGGNIQYF.

This clone was seen only a few times. The genes are TRBV4-3 and TRBJ1-5, with D possibly being TRBD1 (5 bases). The CDR3 loop spans 16 amino acids. Trimming left V 0 bases short and J 3 bases short, with 12 bases between. Germline loops: CDR1 LGHNA, CDR2 YSLEER. The CDR3 bases are TGCGCCAGCAGCCAAGAGTGGAGGGGCCCCAATCAGCCCCAGCATTTT. Translation: CASSQEWRGPNQPQHF.

The chain links TRBV29-1 to TRBJ1-2; a weak D match, TRBD1 (6 bases). The CDR3 extends over 16 amino acids. V dropped 6 bases and J dropped 5 bases, with 25 bases sitting between them. From germline, CDR1 is SQVTM and CDR2 ANQGSEA. The CDR3 is CSVGGGLTGTHYGYTF. The DNA of the CDR3 is TGCAGCGTGGGAGGGGGTCTGACAGGAACGCATTATGGCTACACCTTC.

This clone came up a few times. The gene calls are TRBV28 and TRBJ1-6; D remains unclear. The CDR3 consists of 13 residues. Germline V gene sequence: CDR1 MDHEN, CDR2 SYDVKM. Trimming removed 10 bases at V and 2 bases at J, with 9 bases between. DNA of the CDR3: TGTGCCATATCTGTCCCCTATAATTCACCCCTCCACTTT. Translating it yields CAISVPYNSPLHF.

This clone has more than one count but fewer than ten. J is TRBJ2-1 and V is TRBV28, with D perhaps assigned TRBD1 or TRBD2 (5 bases each). This CDR3 is 15 amino acids long. V lost 5 bases to trimming and J lost 7 bases, with 18 bases between them. CDR1 MDHEN and CDR2 SYDVKM come from the germline V gene. The CDR3 nucleotides read TGTGCCAGCAGTCCCTCGAGGGGTAACGGGAATGAGCAGTTCTTC. Translation: CASSPSRGNGNEQFF.